This T cell receptor (beta chain) originates from a study of blood T cell repertoires in COVID-19. Assay: immunoSEQ multiplex PCR; the TCRdb copy retains only in-frame clones and omits some. The table includes 250,000 to 300,000 clones, more than 75% detected once. The CDR3 has 16 amino acids. J lost 1 base, V lost 3 bases, and 5 bases had no gene match. The sequence derives from a woman aged 55-75 years in a cohort exposed to, infected with or recovered from COVID-19 (not recorded which). The V gene is TRBV23-1, the J gene TRBJ1-5, with 8 bases aligning to TRBD1. TRBV23-1 is identified as an open reading frame with a role that is uncertain. Input material: PBMCs or T cells enriched from blood (not recorded which). CDR3: CASSHPGQASNQPQHF. The CDR3 DNA reads TGCGCCAGCAGTCACCCGGGACAGGCGAGCAATCAGCCCCAGCATTTT.